Listed below are T cell receptor beta chains from one sample, sequenced in a study of beta chain features in type 1 diabetes. Measured with immunoSEQ multiplex PCR; TCRdb has only the in-frame clones, and not every one. The sample has 500,000 to 700,000 clones; about 14% are singletons. Sequenced input: naive CD4+ T cells from blood. These receptors were obtained from a man aged 18-30 years in good health. Each CDR3 is given with its conserved first and last residue. A D gene is named only where the DNA matches it firmly. Expanded clones are given a class, and other clones once, few, many or no size at all.

CDR3 protein	CDR3 DNA	V gene	clone size	D gene	J gene
CASSLVPSALNIQYF	TGTGCCAGCAGCCTGGTGCCTAGCGCCCTAAACATTCAGTACTTC	TRBV5-6	NA	NA	TRBJ2-4
CASRGSTGNTGELFF	TGTGCCAGCAGAGGGTCGACAGGGAACACCGGGGAGCTGTTTTTT	TRBV28	few	NA	TRBJ2-2
CASSLAGGNEQFF	TGTGCCAGCAGCTTAGCGGGAGGGAATGAGCAGTTCTTC	TRBV25-1	NA	TRBD2	TRBJ2-1
CASSYSMTGNTIYF	TGTGCCAGCAGTTACTCGATGACTGGAAACACCATATATTTT	TRBV6-6	few	NA	TRBJ1-3
CASSQDQGRSTDTQYF	TGTGCCAGCAGCCAAGATCAGGGGCGAAGCACAGATACGCAGTATTTT	TRBV14	few	NA	TRBJ2-3
CASSLSGWANTEAFF	TGTGCCAGCAGCCTATCGGGGTGGGCGAACACTGAAGCTTTCTTT	TRBV7-9	few	NA	TRBJ1-1
CATKVSGGAYGYTF	TGTGCCACCAAGGTGTCTGGGGGTGCCTATGGCTACACCTTC	TRBV28	NA	NA	TRBJ1-2
CASSVGVGRKDTQYF	TGTGCCAGCAGCGTAGGAGTCGGGAGGAAAGATACGCAGTATTTT	TRBV9	NA	TRBD2	TRBJ2-3
CSANAGNEKLFF	TGCAGCGCCAACGCGGGCAATGAAAAACTGTTTTTT	TRBV29-1	NA	NA	TRBJ1-4
CASSPPGLYSTDTQYF	TGTGCCAGCAGCCCTCCGGGACTTTATAGCACAGATACGCAGTATTTT	TRBV9	few	NA	TRBJ2-3
CASSLEIRWRKLFF	TGTGCCAGCAGCTTAGAGATCCGGTGGCGAAAACTGTTTTTT	TRBV7-2	NA	NA	TRBJ1-4
CASSLGQGMEETQYF	TGTGCCAGCAGCTTGGGACAGGGGATGGAGGAGACCCAGTACTTC	TRBV5-4	NA	TRBD1	TRBJ2-5
CASTPGQSYNSPLHF	TGTGCCAGCACCCCGGGTCAGTCCTATAATTCACCCCTCCACTTT	TRBV25-1	NA	NA	TRBJ1-6
CASGLLAGSYNEQFF	TGTGCTAGTGGTTTGCTAGCGGGCTCCTACAATGAGCAGTTCTTC	TRBV12-5	NA	TRBD2	TRBJ2-1
CASSQGLAGGEDEQYF	TGTGCCAGCAGCCAAGGACTAGCGGGAGGGGAGGACGAGCAGTACTTC	TRBV4-2	few	TRBD2	TRBJ2-7
CASSSPPRRGGEKLFF	TGTGCCAGCAGTTCTCCGCCCCGCAGGGGAGGAGAAAAACTGTTTTTT	TRBV6-5	NA	NA	TRBJ1-4
CASSFRGLGNNEQFF	TGTGCCAGCAGCTTCAGAGGACTAGGGAACAATGAGCAGTTCTTC	TRBV7-2	NA	TRBD2	TRBJ2-1
CASTPQGEGTDTQYF	TGTGCCAGCACCCCCCAGGGGGAAGGCACAGATACGCAGTATTTT	TRBV28	few	TRBD1	TRBJ2-3
CASSLGGASNEQFF	TGTGCCAGCAGCTTAGGGGGGGCCTCCAATGAGCAGTTCTTC	TRBV7-2	NA	NA	TRBJ2-1
CASSLTPSGWETQYF	TGTGCCAGCAGCCTTACACCTAGCGGGTGGGAGACCCAGTACTTC	TRBV7-2	few	TRBD2	TRBJ2-5
CASSLASLQGKMNTEAFF	TGTGCCAGCAGCTTAGCGAGTTTACAGGGTAAGATGAACACTGAAGCTTTCTTT	TRBV7-6	once	NA	TRBJ1-1
CASSKLSYEQYF	TGTGCCAGCAGCAAACTGTCGTACGAGCAGTACTTC	TRBV7-8	few	NA	TRBJ2-7
CASSSYRGKETQYF	TGTGCCAGCAGCTCTTACAGGGGTAAAGAGACCCAGTACTTC	TRBV7-9	NA	TRBD1	TRBJ2-5
CASSEGGAPDTQYF	TGCGCCAGCAGCGAGGGGGGCGCCCCAGATACGCAGTATTTT	TRBV5-1	NA	NA	TRBJ2-3
CASTSFGWREQYF	TGTGCCAGCACCTCTTTCGGGTGGCGCGAGCAGTACTTC	TRBV7-2	few	NA	TRBJ2-7
CASSLERQGPSYEQYF	TGCGCCAGCAGCTTGGAGCGACAGGGGCCCTCCTACGAGCAGTACTTC	TRBV5-1	NA	TRBD1	TRBJ2-7
CAWTPVVSGYSYEQYF	TGTGCCTGGACCCCGGTGGTTAGCGGGTACTCCTACGAGCAGTACTTC	TRBV30	NA	TRBD2	TRBJ2-7
CASSGSQETQYF	TGTGCCAGCAGTGGCTCTCAGGAGACCCAGTACTTC	TRBV25-1	once	NA	TRBJ2-5
CASSLTPLAAGELFF	TGTGCCAGCAGCTTAACACCGCTAGCGGCCGGGGAGCTGTTTTTT	TRBV7-3	few	TRBD2	TRBJ2-2
CASSQRTGAYGYTF	TGCGCCAGCAGCCAAAGGACAGGGGCCTATGGCTACACCTTC	TRBV4-3	NA	TRBD1	TRBJ1-2
CSVLVAGGYGGSYEQYF	TGCAGCGTTTTGGTGGCAGGGGGATATGGTGGTTCCTACGAGCAGTACTTC	TRBV29-1	few	TRBD1	TRBJ2-7
CASSYGGANNSPLHF	TGTGCCAGCAGTTACGGGGGGGCGAATAATTCACCCCTCCACTTT	TRBV6-5	NA	NA	TRBJ1-6
CATSSRGSYNSPLHF	TGTGCCACCAGCAGTCGGGGCAGCTATAATTCACCCCTCCACTTT	TRBV15	NA	NA	TRBJ1-6
CASGARGTDTQYF	TGTGCCAGCGGCGCCAGAGGCACAGATACGCAGTATTTT	TRBV7-9	few	NA	TRBJ2-3
CASSLGGLSSYEQYF	TGTGCCAGCAGCTTAGGGGGGTTAAGCTCCTACGAGCAGTACTTC	TRBV7-9	NA	NA	TRBJ2-7
CASSPQTAQLRHNEQFF	TGCGCCAGCAGCCCACAGACAGCCCAATTACGACACAATGAGCAGTTCTTC	TRBV5-1	NA	NA	TRBJ2-1
CASSEPGDRGLLLSYTF	TGTGCCAGCAGTGAACCTGGGGACAGGGGCCTCCTTCTAAGCTACACCTTC	TRBV25-1	NA	TRBD1	TRBJ1-2
CASSRGGRMNTEAFF	TGTGCCAGTAGCCGAGGGGGGAGGATGAACACTGAAGCTTTCTTT	TRBV19	few	NA	TRBJ1-1
CASRVTRSGLSHEQYF	TGCGCCAGCAGAGTTACACGGAGCGGGCTCAGCCACGAGCAGTACTTC	TRBV5-1	few	NA	TRBJ2-7
CASSFGGQETQYF	TGCGCCAGCAGCTTTGGGGGGCAAGAGACCCAGTACTTC	TRBV5-1	few	NA	TRBJ2-5
CASRTIYEQYF	TGTGCCAGCAGGACGATCTACGAGCAGTACTTC	TRBV28	few	NA	TRBJ2-7